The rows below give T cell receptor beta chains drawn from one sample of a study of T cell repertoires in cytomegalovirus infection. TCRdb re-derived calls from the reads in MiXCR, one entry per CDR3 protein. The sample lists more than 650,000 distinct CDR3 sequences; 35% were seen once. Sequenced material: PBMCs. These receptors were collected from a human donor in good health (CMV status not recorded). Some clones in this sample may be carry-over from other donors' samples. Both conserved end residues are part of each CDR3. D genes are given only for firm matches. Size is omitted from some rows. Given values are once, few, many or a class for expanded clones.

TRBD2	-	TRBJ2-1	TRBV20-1	CSASGGESSYNEQFF	TGCAGTGCTAGCGGGGGGGAGAGCTCCTACAATGAGCAGTTCTTC
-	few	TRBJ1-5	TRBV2	CASSPSLGGQPQHF	TGTGCCAGCAGCCCTAGTTTGGGCGGTCAGCCCCAGCATTTT
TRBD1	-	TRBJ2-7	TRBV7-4	CARSSAGRTGAYEQYF	TGTGCCAGGAGCTCAGCAGGAAGGACAGGGGCCTACGAGCAGTACTTC
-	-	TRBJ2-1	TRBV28	CASTGTGNEQFF	TGTGCCAGCACCGGGACCGGCAATGAGCAGTTCTTC
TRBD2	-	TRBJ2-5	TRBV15	CATRGLAGEFVETQYF	TGTGCCACCCGGGGACTAGCGGGAGAATTCGTCGAGACCCAGTACTTC
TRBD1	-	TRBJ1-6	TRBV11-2	CASTIERDRGRVNSPLHF	TGTGCCAGCACCATAGAAAGGGACAGGGGTAGGGTCAATTCACCCCTCCACTTT
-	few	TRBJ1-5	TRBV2	CASRGNSNQPQHF	TGTGCCAGCAGAGGTAATAGCAATCAGCCCCAGCATTTT
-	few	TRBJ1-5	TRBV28	CASHTPGLEPQHF	TGTGCCAGCCATACTCCCGGGCTGGAGCCCCAGCATTTT
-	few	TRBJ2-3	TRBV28	CASSSPTGRGTDTQYF	TGTGCCAGCAGTTCCCCCACAGGGAGAGGCACAGATACGCAGTATTTT
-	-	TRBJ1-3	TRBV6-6	CASSYHPIRGIGDSHTIYF	TGTGCCAGCAGTTACCATCCGATCAGGGGCATCGGGGACTCCCACACCATATATTTT
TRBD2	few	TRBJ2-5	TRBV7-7	CASSKGLAGETQYF	TGTGCTAGCAGCAAGGGACTAGCGGGAGAGACCCAGTACTTC
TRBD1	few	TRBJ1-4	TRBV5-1	CASSFVGQSNEKLFF	TGCGCCAGCAGCTTTGTGGGACAGTCTAATGAAAAACTGTTTTTT
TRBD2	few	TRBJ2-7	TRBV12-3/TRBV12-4	CASSVLAGDSYEQYF	TGTGCCAGCAGCGTACTAGCGGGGGATTCCTACGAGCAGTACTTC
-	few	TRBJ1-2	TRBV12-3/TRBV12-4	CASSNVNGYTF	TGTGCCAGCAGCAATGTCAATGGCTACACCTTC
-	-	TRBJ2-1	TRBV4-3	CASSHGGGRVSSNEPFF	TGCGCCAGCAGCCACGGGGGTGGCAGGGTTTCCTCCAATGAGCCGTTCTTC
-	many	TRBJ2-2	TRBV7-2	CASSLGRGGRANTGELFF	TGTGCCAGCAGCTTAGGACGGGGTGGTAGGGCGAACACCGGGGAGCTGTTTTTT
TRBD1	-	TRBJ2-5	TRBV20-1	CSARGQAETQYF	TGCAGTGCTAGGGGACAGGCGGAGACCCAGTACTTC
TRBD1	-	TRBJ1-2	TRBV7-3	CASSYGQGDGYTF	TGTGCCAGCAGCTACGGACAGGGGGACGGCTACACCTTC
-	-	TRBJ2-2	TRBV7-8	CASSAEYRLSVAGELFF	TGTGCCAGCAGCGCAGAATATCGACTCTCGGTGGCCGGGGAGCTGTTTTTT
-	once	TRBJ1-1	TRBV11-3	CASSNEAGSGDTEAFF	TGTGCCAGCAGCAATGAGGCTGGGTCGGGGGACACTGAAGCTTTCTTT
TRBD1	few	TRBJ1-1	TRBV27	CASSFAPGQGNTEAFF	TGTGCCAGCAGTTTTGCCCCGGGACAGGGGAACACTGAAGCTTTCTTT
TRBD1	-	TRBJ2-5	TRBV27	CASSFVRTGLVLETQYF	TGTGCCAGCAGTTTTGTCCGGACAGGTTTGGTGCTGGAGACCCAGTACTTC
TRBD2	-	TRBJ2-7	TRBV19	CASSISLAGDYEQYF	TGTGCCAGTAGTATTTCCCTAGCGGGAGACTACGAGCAGTACTTC
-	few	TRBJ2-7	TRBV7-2	CASSLGSYSSYEQYF	TGTGCCAGCAGCTTAGGGAGCTACAGCTCCTACGAGCAGTACTTC
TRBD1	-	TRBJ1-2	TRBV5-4	CASSSPSTGELGYTF	TGTGCCAGCAGCTCCCCTTCGACAGGGGAGCTAGGCTACACCTTC
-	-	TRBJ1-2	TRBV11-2	CASSLLPVGGYTF	TGTGCCAGCAGCTTACTTCCAGTGGGAGGCTACACCTTC
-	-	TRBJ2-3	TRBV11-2	CASSRRTSPSSTDTQYF	TGTGCCAGCAGCCGTCGAACTAGTCCTTCTAGCACAGATACGCAGTATTTT
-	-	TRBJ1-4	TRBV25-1	CASSDAQKLFF	TGTGCCAGCAGTGATGCGCAAAAACTGTTTTTT
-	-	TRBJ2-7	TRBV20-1	CSSLDTVVYEQYF	TGCAGTTCTCTTGACACCGTAGTCTACGAGCAGTACTTC
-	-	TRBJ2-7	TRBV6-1	CASSEIPLSGRIIYEQYF	TGTGCCAGCAGTGAAATCCCCCTTTCCGGGAGAATCATTTACGAGCAGTACTTC
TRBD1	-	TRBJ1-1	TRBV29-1	CSAGQGSTEAFF	TGCAGCGCAGGACAGGGGTCCACTGAAGCTTTCTTT
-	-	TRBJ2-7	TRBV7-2	CASSLEADEQYF	TGTGCCAGCAGCTTAGAGGCAGACGAGCAGTACTTC
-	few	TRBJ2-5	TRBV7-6	CASSQGPGPNQETQYF	TGTGCCAGCAGCCAGGGCCCAGGGCCAAACCAAGAGACCCAGTACTTC
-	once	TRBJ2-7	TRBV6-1	CASSEAERGYEQCF	TGTGCCAGCAGTGAAGCGGAACGGGGCTACGAGCAGTGCTTC
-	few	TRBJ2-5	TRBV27	CASSAQETQYF	TGTGCCAGCAGTGCACAAGAGACCCAGTACTTC
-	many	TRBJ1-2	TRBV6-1	CASGAGYTGYTF	TGTGCCAGCGGGGCGGGGTACACAGGCTACACCTTC
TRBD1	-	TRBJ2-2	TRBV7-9	CASSFTGGSGELFF	TGTGCCAGCAGTTTCACAGGGGGCTCCGGGGAGCTGTTTTTT
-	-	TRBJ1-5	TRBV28	CASSSPRGAWGNQPQHF	TGTGCCAGCAGTTCCCCGCGAGGGGCCTGGGGCAATCAGCCCCAGCATTTT
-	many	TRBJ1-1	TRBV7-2	CASSFSVTMVGTEAFF	TGTGCCAGCAGCTTTTCCGTCACGATGGTGGGGACTGAAGCTTTCTTT